A selection of T cell receptor beta chains follows, all from one sample in a study of regulatory T cells in long-lasting Graves disease. A single record per CDR3 protein comes from TCRdb applying MiXCR to the multiplex PCR reads. The data show 250,000 to 300,000 distinct CDR3 sequences, approximately 20% seen once. These data also formed part of another study, on T cells in Graves' hyperthyroidism and ophthalmopathy.

Sequenced material: peripheral blood mononuclear cells (PBMCs), taken at new diagnosis, from a patient treated with antithyroid drugs. The origin of the receptors is a woman younger than 45 with Graves disease. The conserved cysteine and the conserved F or W are not part of the CDR3 here.

v_call	j_call	cdr3_aa
TRBV20-1	TRBJ2-3	SASGVYTDTQY
TRBV5-1	TRBJ1-1	ASSGKGGTEAF
TRBV4-1	TRBJ2-1	ASSQEGVDEQF
TRBV6-2/TRBV6-3	TRBJ2-3	ASRGGNTQY
TRBV2	TRBJ1-5	VSSADRGYQPQH
TRBV7-6	TRBJ1-5	ASSSSPNQPQH
TRBV10-3	TRBJ1-5	AIGRQGSQPQH
TRBV19	TRBJ2-5	ASSIAGGIETQY
TRBV2	TRBJ1-2	ASTSRPTTYT
TRBV3-1	TRBJ2-3	ASSQEGGNGGLTTPSTDTQY
TRBV6-1	TRBJ2-5	ASRLAGAGGETQY
TRBV3-1	TRBJ2-1	ASSQVPPFGGRVDEQF
TRBV7-9	TRBJ2-7	ASSHGVQIHGEQY
TRBV5-5	TRBJ2-5	ASSSVAGANQETQY
TRBV29-1	TRBJ2-1	SVVTDRGVHEQF
TRBV7-8	TRBJ1-2	ASSLFPGDYGYT
TRBV20-1	TRBJ2-7	SARTALAGDGYEQY
TRBV20-1	TRBJ2-1	SASYWGGEQF
TRBV15	TRBJ1-6	ATSRYRAAVDSPLH
TRBV20-1	TRBJ2-5	SARDPTSGGAETQY
TRBV7-9	TRBJ1-1	ASSLSPGPNTEAF
TRBV12-3/TRBV12-4	TRBJ2-7	ASSSQGSSSYEQY
TRBV20-1	TRBJ1-4	SASQGVEEKLF
TRBV20-1	TRBJ1-1	SARRSGNTEAF
TRBV9	TRBJ2-7	ASSVAFGQTYEQY
TRBV3-1	TRBJ1-1	ASSQEMGNTEAF
TRBV7-9	TRBJ1-4	ASTTNEKLF